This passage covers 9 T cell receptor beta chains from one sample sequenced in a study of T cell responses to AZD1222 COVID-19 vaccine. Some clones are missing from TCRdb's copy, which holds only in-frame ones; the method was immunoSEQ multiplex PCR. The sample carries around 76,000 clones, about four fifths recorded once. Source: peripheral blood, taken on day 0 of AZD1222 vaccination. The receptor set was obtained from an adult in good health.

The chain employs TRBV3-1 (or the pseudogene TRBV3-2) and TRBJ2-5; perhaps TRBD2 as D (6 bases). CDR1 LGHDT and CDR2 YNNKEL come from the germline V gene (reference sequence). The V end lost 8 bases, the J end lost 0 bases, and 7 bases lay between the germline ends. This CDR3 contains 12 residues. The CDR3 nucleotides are TGTGCCAGCGGGGAGGACCAAGAGACCCAGTACTTC. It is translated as CASGEDQETQYF.

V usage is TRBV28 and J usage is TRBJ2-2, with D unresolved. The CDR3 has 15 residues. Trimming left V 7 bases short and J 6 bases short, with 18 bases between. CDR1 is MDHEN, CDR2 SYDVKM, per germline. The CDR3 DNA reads TGTGCCAGCAAGGACCTAACGAAGATGGCCGGGGAGCTGTTTTTT. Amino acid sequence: CASKDLTKMAGELFF.

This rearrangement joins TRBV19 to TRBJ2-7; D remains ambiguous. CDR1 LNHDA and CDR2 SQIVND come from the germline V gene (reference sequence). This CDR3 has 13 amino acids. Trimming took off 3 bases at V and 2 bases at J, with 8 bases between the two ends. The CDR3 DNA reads TGTGCCAGTAGTATGGGGTTAGCCTACGAGCAGTACTTC. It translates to CASSMGLAYEQYF.

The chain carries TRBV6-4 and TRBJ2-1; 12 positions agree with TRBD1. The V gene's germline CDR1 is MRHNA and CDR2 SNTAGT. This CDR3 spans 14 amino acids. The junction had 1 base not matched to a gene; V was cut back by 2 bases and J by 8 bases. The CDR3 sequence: CASSDGTGGDEQFF. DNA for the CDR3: TGTGCCAGCAGTGACGGGACAGGGGGCGATGAGCAGTTCTTC.

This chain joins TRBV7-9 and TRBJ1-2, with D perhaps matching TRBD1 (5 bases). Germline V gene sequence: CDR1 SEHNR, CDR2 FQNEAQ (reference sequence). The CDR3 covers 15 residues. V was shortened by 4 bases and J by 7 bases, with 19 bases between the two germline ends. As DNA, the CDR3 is TGTGCCAGCAGCTCCCTCCTTTTTGAGGGGTTTGGCTACACCTTC. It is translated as CASSSLLFEGFGYTF.

The CDR3 region is CASSDEGGAYNEQFF. CDR3 sequence (DNA): TGTGCCAGCAGCGACGAGGGGGGCGCCTACAATGAGCAGTTCTTC. The V and J genes are TRBV6-6 and TRBJ2-1, with D perhaps matching TRBD1 or TRBD2 (6 bases each). The length of the CDR3 is 15 residues. Germline CDR1 reads MNHNY; CDR2 reads SVGAGI (reference sequence). V was shortened by 6 bases and J by 2 bases, with 14 bases between the two germline ends.

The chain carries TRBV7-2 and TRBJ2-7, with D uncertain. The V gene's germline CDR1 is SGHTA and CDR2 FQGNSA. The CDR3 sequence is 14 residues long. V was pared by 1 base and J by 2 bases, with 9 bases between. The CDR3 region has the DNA TGTGCCAGCAGCTTAGGGGCCAACACCTACGAGCAGTACTTC. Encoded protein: CASSLGANTYEQYF.

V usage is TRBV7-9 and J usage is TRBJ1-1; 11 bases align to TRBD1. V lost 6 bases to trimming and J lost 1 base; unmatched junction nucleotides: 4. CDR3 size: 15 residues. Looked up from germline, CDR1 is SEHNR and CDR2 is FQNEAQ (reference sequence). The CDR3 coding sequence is TGTGCCAGCAGGAGGGACAGGGGGTCGAACACTGAAGCTTTCTTT. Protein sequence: CASRRDRGSNTEAFF.

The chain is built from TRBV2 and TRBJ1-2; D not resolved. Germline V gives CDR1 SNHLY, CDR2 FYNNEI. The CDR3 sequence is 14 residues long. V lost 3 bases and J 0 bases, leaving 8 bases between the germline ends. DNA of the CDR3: TGTGCCAGCAGTGACTCGCCCCCTAACTATGGCTACACCTTC. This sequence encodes CASSDSPPNYGYTF. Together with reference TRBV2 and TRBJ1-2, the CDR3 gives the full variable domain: EPEVTQTPSHQVTQMGQEVILRCVPISNHLYFYWYRQILGQKVEFLVSFYNNEISEKSEIFDDQFSVERPDGSNFTLKIRSTKLEDSAMYFCASSDSPPNYGYTFGSGTRLTVV.